This T cell receptor beta chain was sequenced in a study of Siglec-9 on CD8 T cells in melanoma (dated by TCRdb to between 2018 and 2020). With respect to the entire study: Siglec-9 expression on CD8+ T cells and the role of Siglec-9 in regulating T cells in the melanoma tumor microenvironment were investigated in the study.

The study at large found these results: An effector memory CD8+ T-cell subset that appeared to accumulate within melanoma tumors was reported to be marked and regulated by Siglec-9.

Library creation used the immunoSEQ multiplex PCR assay. TCRdb provides this immuneACCESS table in a form limited to in-frame rearrangements. Some clones are lacking; in checked studies, under half of them reflect an unresolved V gene, and why the rest are absent is not known. The sample contains some 37,000 clones, approximately 83% of them found a single time. The top ten clonotypes cover over 1.5% of the sample. This clone was detected a few times. Its antigen has not been determined. The sample holds no much larger clone one base away, and base qualities are not on file. V loses 4 bases, J loses 10 bases, and the germline ends lie 10 bases apart. From the cysteine through the phenylalanine, the CDR3 covers 11 amino acids. Of the read, only the CDR3 DNA is kept; its 33 bases are in frame from base 1. As encoded in the germline V gene, CDR1 is SGHTA while CDR2 is FQGTGA.

The sequence came from a human donor in good health. The chain links TRBV7-3 with TRBJ1-1, with the D gene not clear enough to name. Sample: Siglec-9- CD8+ T cells sorted from blood. Reading the label with the study, this specimen's cell subset or site is: CD8 T cells lacking Siglec-9. This receptor has the CDR3 CASSSPPRAFF. The DNA reads as follows: TGTGCCAGCAGCTCACCCCCGCGAGCTTTCTTT.